This T cell receptor (beta chain) comes out of a study of T-cell reconstitution after alpha-beta-depleted transplantation in children. Unique molecular identifiers were used in preparing the TCRbeta library. MiXCR was run by TCRdb on the PCR reads, yielding one entry per CDR3 protein. The data contain fewer than 550,000 distinct CDR3 sequences, roughly an eighth of them singletons. The germline gives CDR1 KGHDR, CDR2 SFDVKD. This CDR3 is built from 13 residues. Trimming pared 9 bases from V and 2 bases from J, leaving 10 bases between. Study observations and caveats: Newly produced T cells mostly provided counts and TCRbeta diversity after one year, as hyperexpanded clones declined. There were some patients whose high TCRbeta diversity at day 60 came from surviving recipient T cells and thymic progenitors. At around two months after transplant, the alpha-beta T cells were reportedly derived from several hundred expanded clones that came from non-depleted graft cells.

About this clonotype: Its antigen is unknown.

This specimen was PBMCs, mostly from graft donor cells, taken 180 days after TCRalphabeta/CD19-depleted stem cell transplant. The source is a female patient aged 2 to 10 who had a stem cell transplant for aplastic anemia, so the T cells may come from the graft donor. The chain has TRBV24-1 and TRBJ2-1, with TRBD1 as a possible D gene (6 bases). CDR3 bases: TGTGCCACCCGAGGGACACCCTACAATGAGCAGTTCTTC. This gives the protein CATRGTPYNEQFF.